One and the same sample provided the 20 T cell receptor beta chains below, sequenced in a study of Ad26.COV2.S vaccination and SARS-CoV-2 variants. Sample treatment: some 20 received Ad26.COV2.S at low or high dose, single or two shots; several received placebo; per-sample allocation not given. Following the first vaccine or placebo injection, samples were taken on day 63. The table came from immunoSEQ multiplex PCR; TCRdb's copy has only in-frame clones and leaves some out. The sample has over 400,000 clones; 90% are singletons. Sequences were derived from peripheral blood, sampled in a trial of Ad26.COV2.S vaccine versus placebo. Receptor source: a person aged 18-60 years who received the Ad26.COV2.S COVID-19 vaccine or a placebo.

The genes are TRBV6-5 and TRBJ1-1; D gene uncertain. Trimming cost V 4 bases and J 1 base, with 7 bases left between them. The CDR3 is made up of 13 amino acids. Germline CDR1 and CDR2: MNHEY and SVGAGI. CDR3 in DNA: TGTGCCAGCAGTTGGAATGGGAACACTGAAGCTTTCTTT. Its translation is CASSWNGNTEAFF.

This chain connects TRBV5-5 to TRBJ2-7; 9 bases agree with TRBD1. This CDR3 has 15 residues. Germline CDR1 is SGHKS and CDR2 is YYEKEE (reference sequence). The V and J ends lost 5 bases and 0 bases, in that order; junction bases with no gene match: 6. In DNA, the CDR3 is TGTGCCAGCAGTTATGACAGGGGGATCTCCTACGAGCAGTACTTC. It is translated as CASSYDRGISYEQYF.

The chain employs TRBV6-2 or TRBV6-3 and TRBJ2-1; TRBD2 aligns across 8 bases. In germline, CDR1 is MNHEY, CDR2 SVGEGT. This CDR3 contains 15 residues. J gave up 4 bases and V 5 bases, and 7 bases lay outside the gene matches. CDR3 bases: TGTGCCAGCAGTCCACTAGCGGAAAGGTACAATGAGCAGTTCTTC. Translated, it gives CASSPLAERYNEQFF.

This chain links TRBV11-3 with TRBJ2-1, with TRBD2 as a possible D gene (6 bases). Germline values: CDR1 SGHNT, CDR2 YENEEA. V shed 3 bases and J shed 7 bases, with 10 bases lying between them. CDR3 length: 13 residues. The CDR3 DNA follows: TGTGCCAGCAGCTTGGTGGCGGGGAATGAGCAGTTCTTC. This codes for CASSLVAGNEQFF.

The chain combines TRBV5-4 with TRBJ2-1; 7 nucleotides agree with TRBD1. V lost 4 bases and J lost 5; bases outside the gene matches: 6. The CDR3 extends over 14 amino acids. The V gene's germline CDR1 is SGHNT and CDR2 YYREEE (reference sequence). The CDR3 DNA sequence: TGTGCCAGCAGCCCGGGACAGATTAACAATGAGCAGTTCTTC. It specifies CASSPGQINNEQFF.

The genes are TRBV5-5 and TRBJ1-2; TRBD1 matches 9 bases. V was clipped by 2 bases and J by 4 bases; unmatched bases: 12. Germline V gives CDR1 SGHKS, CDR2 YYEKEE (reference sequence). The CDR3 is 17 residues long. The CDR3 reads CASSFESGTGFGYGYTF. CDR3 in DNA: TGTGCCAGCAGCTTTGAGTCTGGGACAGGGTTCGGCTATGGCTACACCTTC. The variable domain in full, with the rest retrieved from reference TRBV5-5 and TRBJ1-2, is DAGVTQSPTHLIKTRGQQVTLRCSPISGHKSVSWYQQVLGQGPQFIFQYYEKEERGRGNFPDRFSARQFPNYSSELNVNALLLGDSALYLCASSFESGTGFGYGYTFGSGTRLTVV.

The chain's CDR3 is CASSPSRTASGYTF. CDR3 DNA sequence: TGTGCCAGCAGCCCTTCCCGGACGGCCTCTGGCTACACCTTC. The chain recombines TRBV7-2 with TRBJ1-2; unclear D gene. CDR3 length equals 14 residues. Germline-derived CDR1 and CDR2 are SGHTA and FQGNSA. V lost 5 bases and J lost 7, with 17 bases in between.

As regards this clone: The germline gene is not matched at one end of the junction; a read error may be the cause. The chain joins TRBV7-3 to TRBJ2-6; 7 bases line up with TRBD1. Germline V gives CDR1 SGHTA, CDR2 FQGTGA. The length of the CDR3 is 16 residues. The CDR3 is CASSLMPGQGVNVLTF. The DNA for the CDR3 is TGTGCCAGCAGCTTAATGCCAGGGCAGGGGGTCAACGTCCTGACTTTC.

This chain links TRBV28 with TRBJ2-3, with no clear D. Looked up from germline, CDR1 is MDHEN and CDR2 is SYDVKM. The CDR3 covers 14 residues. V was pared by 1 base and J by 6 bases, with 11 bases between. The CDR3: CASSLYPIWDTQYF. For the CDR3, the DNA is TGTGCCAGCAGTTTATACCCAATTTGGGATACGCAGTATTTT.

This chain uses TRBV6-5 with TRBJ2-7; D gene unclear. The CDR3 consists of 15 residues. With 6 bases removed from V and 2 bases from J, the gap between germline ends came to 17 bases. In germline, CDR1 is MNHEY, CDR2 SVGAGI. This chain's CDR3 is CASRGPGTVTYEQYF. The CDR3 DNA reads as TGTGCCAGCAGGGGCCCTGGAACGGTAACCTACGAGCAGTACTTC.

This rearrangement joins TRBV4-2 to TRBJ2-1; TRBD2 agrees at 7 bases. The CDR3 runs to 17 residues. Trimming at V came to 0 bases and at J to 10 bases, leaving 15 bases not matched to a gene. The germline V gene encodes CDR1 LGHNA and CDR2 YNFKEQ. CDR3 protein: CASSQEGRRLASEEQFF. The CDR3 coding sequence is TGTGCCAGCAGCCAAGAAGGGCGAAGACTAGCTTCAGAGGAGCAGTTCTTC.

The chain uses TRBV13 and TRBJ2-1, with 9 bases that match TRBD2. CDR1 PRHDT and CDR2 FYEKMQ come from the germline V gene (reference sequence). V dropped 3 bases and J dropped 3; count of bases not matched to a gene: 6. The CDR3 extends over 16 amino acids. The CDR3 spells CASSFSGREGYNEQFF. CDR3 DNA: TGTGCCAGCAGCTTCAGCGGGCGGGAGGGCTACAATGAGCAGTTCTTC. Complete variable domain (other parts from reference TRBV13 and TRBJ2-1): AAGVIQSPRHLIKEKRETATLKCYPIPRHDTVYWYQQGPGQDPQFLISFYEKMQSDKGSIPDRFSAQQFSDYHSELNMSSLELGDSALYFCASSFSGREGYNEQFFGPGTRLTVL.

The chain links TRBV11-3 to TRBJ2-3; D is undetermined. The V and J ends lost 5 bases and 8 bases respectively, with 14 bases between them. Germline CDR1 SGHNT, CDR2 YENEEA. The CDR3 is made up of 13 amino acids. This chain's CDR3 is CASSLGPRGTQYF. Here the CDR3 DNA reads TGTGCCAGCAGCCTCGGGCCTCGAGGTACGCAGTATTTT.

CDR3 residues: CASSLSPPSEKLFF. In DNA, the CDR3 is TGTGCCAGCAGTTTATCCCCCCCGAGTGAAAAACTGTTTTTT. The chain employs TRBV27 and TRBJ1-4, with D uncertain. The CDR3 runs to 14 residues. With 0 bases removed from V and 7 bases from J, the gap between germline ends came to 9 bases. Looked up from germline, CDR1 is MNHEY and CDR2 is SMNVEV (reference sequence).

The chain has TRBV27 and TRBJ1-6; D is unclear. CDR3 length equals 14 residues. Trimming removed 6 bases from V and 3 bases from J, with 9 bases in between. Germline CDR1 reads MNHEY; CDR2 reads SMNVEV (reference sequence). The CDR3 loop reads CASRAVGYNSPLHF. The CDR3 DNA sequence: TGTGCCAGCAGGGCGGTCGGCTATAATTCACCCCTCCACTTT.

V and J are TRBV28 and TRBJ2-1; TRBD2 matches at 9 bases. Germline CDR1 is MDHEN and CDR2 is SYDVKM. V was pared by 1 base and J by 14 bases, with 6 bases of the junction left unmatched. The CDR3 covers 13 residues. CDR3 nucleotides: TGTGCCAGCAGTTTATTGGCGGGGGGGGAGGAGTTCTTC. Its translation: CASSLLAGGEEFF.

This clone was recorded once. The rearrangement links TRBV7-3 to TRBJ2-1, with 7 bases identical to TRBD1. Germline CDR1 SGHTA, CDR2 FQGTGA. This CDR3 region has 15 residues. J was trimmed by 6 bases and V by 5 bases; bases with no gene match: 10. The DNA for the CDR3 is TGTGCCAGCAGCAACACCGGTACAGGGGTCAATGAGCAGTTCTTC. The encoded protein is CASSNTGTGVNEQFF.

This sequence joins TRBV5-1 and TRBJ2-3; D perhaps matches TRBD2 (6 bases). The germline gives CDR1 SGHRS, CDR2 YFSETQ. Between the trimmed V and J ends, which lost 1 base and 6 bases, there was a span of 12 bases. The CDR3 spans 14 residues. Written as DNA, the CDR3 is TGCGCCAGCAGCTTGACCGGGAGAGTCGATACGCAGTATTTT. The encoded protein is CASSLTGRVDTQYF.

The chain joins TRBV5-6 to TRBJ2-7; 11 nucleotides align to TRBD2. Losses at the gene ends were 0 bases for V and 4 bases for J; bases not matched to a gene: 6. This CDR3 region has 16 residues. Per the germline V gene, CDR1 is SGHDT and CDR2 is YYEEEE. DNA of the CDR3: TGTGCCAGCAGCTTGGGACCGGGACTAGCGGATTACGAGCAGTACTTC. Protein: CASSLGPGLADYEQYF. The variable domain in full, completed from reference TRBV5-6 and TRBJ2-7, reads DAGVTQSPTHLIKTRGQQVTLRCSPKSGHDTVSWYQQALGQGPQFIFQYYEEEERQRGNFPDRFSGHQFPNYSSELNVNALLLGDSALYLCASSLGPGLADYEQYFGPGTRLTVT.

The rearrangement links TRBV28 to TRBJ2-3; TRBD2 agrees at 9 bases. CDR1 and CDR2 (germline): MDHEN, SYDVKM. This CDR3 comprises 20 residues. Trimming at V came to 6 bases and at J to 0 bases, leaving 19 bases not matched to a gene. CDR3 region: CASSPFGLAYTRTSTDTQYF. As DNA, the CDR3 is TGTGCCAGCAGCCCCTTCGGACTAGCGTATACTCGGACTAGCACAGATACGCAGTATTTT.